The 17 T cell receptor beta chains reported below all come from one sample, sequenced in a study of CD8+ T cells in alopecia areata. Extraction of RNA preceded its reverse transcription into cDNA, which served as the sequencing template. Some clones are missing from TCRdb's copy, which holds only in-frame ones; the method was immunoSEQ multiplex PCR. The profile covers fewer than 250,000 clones, with under 40% appearing a single time and 0.48% taken by the ten largest. The treatment: oral pan-JAK inhibitor, 5-10 mg twice daily. The source was CD4+ T cells sorted from blood, collected between weeks 30 and 35, from a patient treated with tofacitinib. These receptors were collected from a human donor with alopecia areata.

V and J are TRBV7-2 and TRBJ1-5; D gene uncertain. V was cut by 4 bases and J by 2 bases, with 9 bases left in between. Germline-derived CDR1 and CDR2 are SGHTA and FQGNSA. The CDR3 totals 14 residues. The CDR3 bases are TGTGCCAGCAGCTCCACCGTGGGCAATCAGCCCCAGCATTTT. It specifies CASSSTVGNQPQHF.

This clone has just a few counts. The J gene is TRBJ2-3, the V gene TRBV23-1, with a possible D match to TRBD1 (6 bases). TRBV23-1 is classed as an ORF, of uncertain function. Trimming removed 6 bases from V and 1 base from J, with 17 bases in between. This CDR3 spans 16 amino acids. The CDR3 is CASRKTGLTGTDTQYF. CDR3 coding DNA: TGCGCCAGCAGGAAAACAGGGCTGACGGGCACAGATACGCAGTATTTT.

A few counts support this clone. V usage is TRBV14 and J usage is TRBJ1-1; D is perhaps TRBD1 (5 bases). The CDR3 runs to 17 residues. V lost 0 bases to trimming and J lost 0 bases, with 14 bases between them. Germline-derived CDR1 and CDR2 are SGHDN and FVKESK. As DNA, the CDR3 is TGTGCCAGCAGCCAAGATTACCCCCCCAGGGTGAACACTGAAGCTTTCTTT. This gives the protein CASSQDYPPRVNTEAFF.

In its sample, this clone was seen a few times. The genes are TRBV6-4 and TRBJ1-2, with TRBD1 as a possible D gene (6 bases). The V end was cut by 6 bases, the J end by 4 bases, with 24 bases between. The CDR3 has 17 residues. CDR1 and CDR2 from the germline V gene are MRHNA and SNTAGT. The CDR3 here is CASSPTRGAYPFYGYTF. CDR3 bases: TGTGCCAGCAGCCCCACCCGGGGGGCATACCCCTTCTATGGCTACACCTTC.

The count of this clone is one. V gene TRBV4-1 combines with J gene TRBJ2-5, with a weak D call TRBD1 (6 bases). The J call is in doubt because the DNA end fits TRBJ2-7 better. The germline V gene has CDR1 MGHRA and CDR2 YSYEKL. The CDR3 is 14 residues long. CDR3 sequence: CASSQSLGAYEQYF. CDR3 sequence (DNA): TGCGCCAGCAGCCAATCTTTGGGGGCATACGAGCAGTACTTC.

This clone was detected only a few times. The chain links TRBV9 to TRBJ1-3; D gene unclear. Trimming removed 0 bases at V and 7 bases at J, with 8 bases between. This CDR3 comprises 13 residues. The germline V gene encodes CDR1 SGDLS and CDR2 YYNGEE. CDR3 bases: TGTGCCAGCAGCGTAGACCGCTCGAACACCATATATTTT. Amino acids: CASSVDRSNTIYF. Drawing the rest from reference TRBV9 and TRBJ1-3, the complete variable domain is DSGVTQTPKHLITATGQRVTLRCSPRSGDLSVYWYQQSLDQGLQFLIQYYNGEERAKGNILERFSAQQFPDLHSELNLSSLELGDSALYFCASSVDRSNTIYFGEGSWLTVV.

The chain links TRBV2 to TRBJ2-2; 9 nucleotides line up with TRBD1. The CDR3 runs 14 residues. The V gene's germline CDR1 is SNHLY and CDR2 FYNNEI. V lost 8 bases to trimming and J lost 2 bases; unmatched junction nucleotides: 3. The CDR3 sequence is CASRDRENTGELFF. In DNA form, the CDR3 reads TGTGCCAGCCGGGACAGGGAAAACACCGGGGAGCTGTTTTTT.

Notes on this clone: A read error may produce the germline difference seen at one junction end. The V gene is TRBV6-5, the J gene TRBJ2-1; D not certain. Germline V CDR1 and CDR2: MNHEY, SVGAGI. This CDR3 has 14 amino acids. In DNA form, the CDR3 reads TGTGCCAGCAGTGACTCCAACTCCTACAATGAGCAGTTCTTC. Its translation: CASSDSNSYNEQFF.

The chain couples TRBV6-5 to TRBJ2-3; D is perhaps TRBD1 (6 bases). The CDR3 runs 15 residues. Looked up from germline, CDR1 is MNHEY and CDR2 is SVGAGI. Trimming took off 5 bases at V and 5 bases at J, with 17 bases between the two ends. CDR3 sequence: CASSGSGGGEDTQYF. Written as DNA, the CDR3 is TGTGCCAGCAGTGGTAGTGGGGGCGGTGAAGATACGCAGTATTTT.

This clone has only a few counts. V is TRBV13 and J is TRBJ1-2, with D hard to call. Trimming stripped 4 bases from V and 2 bases from J, with 17 bases between. The V gene's germline CDR1 is PRHDT and CDR2 FYEKMQ (reference sequence). This CDR3 region has 16 residues. The CDR3 sequence: CASSSNPPGSNYGYTF. The CDR3 DNA reads as TGTGCCAGCAGCTCGAACCCCCCAGGATCAAACTATGGCTACACCTTC.

This clone was recorded a few times. The CDR3 reads CATSISLNTEAFF. In DNA, the CDR3 is TGTGCCACCAGCATCTCGTTGAACACTGAAGCTTTCTTT. The rearrangement links TRBV15 to TRBJ1-1; D is unclear. Germline values: CDR1 LNHNV, CDR2 YYDKDF (reference sequence). The CDR3 consists of 13 residues. Trimming stripped 4 bases from V and 0 bases from J, with 6 bases between.

With regard to this clone: The same CDR3 is also encoded by other DNA sequences in this sample. The gene calls are TRBV30 and TRBJ1-1, with D possibly being TRBD1 (6 bases). Germline V gene sequence: CDR1 GTSNPN, CDR2 SVGIG (reference sequence). Trimming shortened V by 1 base and J by 3 bases, and 9 bases separated the two germline ends. The CDR3 has 13 residues. The CDR3 region is CAWSEQGYTEAFF. The CDR3 nucleotides read TGTGCCTGGAGTGAACAGGGTTACACTGAAGCTTTCTTT.

A few counts support this clone. The rearrangement joins TRBV30 to TRBJ1-2; tentative D call: TRBD1 (6 bases). V was cut by 0 bases and J by 2 bases, with 7 bases left in between. CDR1 is GTSNPN and CDR2 is SVGIG in the germline V gene (reference sequence). The CDR3 is made up of 13 amino acids. The CDR3 DNA is TGTGCCTGGAGTGTAACAGGGAACTATGGCTACACCTTC. It yields the protein CAWSVTGNYGYTF.

The chain couples TRBV2 to TRBJ2-7; D tentatively fits TRBD1 or TRBD2 (5 bases each). This CDR3 has 13 amino acids. The V gene's germline CDR1 is SNHLY and CDR2 FYNNEI. V lost 9 bases and J lost 2, with 14 bases in between. In nucleotides, the CDR3 is TGTGCCAGTCTCGAAGGGGAGACCTACGAGCAGTACTTC. The encoded protein is CASLEGETYEQYF.

CDR3: CASSTRTGSGNQPQHF. The CDR3 DNA reads TGCGCCAGCAGCACCCGGACAGGGTCCGGCAATCAGCCCCAGCATTTT. V and J are TRBV4-1 and TRBJ1-5; TRBD1 agrees at 8 bases. Germline-derived CDR1 and CDR2 are MGHRA and YSYEKL. J lost 2 bases, V lost 5 bases, and 8 bases had no gene match. The CDR3 is made up of 16 amino acids.

The rearrangement links TRBV6-1 to TRBJ2-3; TRBD2 might be the D (5 bases). Trimming stripped 4 bases from V and 2 bases from J, with 10 bases between. CDR3 length equals 14 residues. CDR1 is MNHNS, CDR2 SASEGT, per germline. The CDR3 loop is CASSAGYITDTQYF. The CDR3 nucleotides are TGTGCCAGCAGTGCGGGGTATATCACAGATACGCAGTATTTT.

This sequence joins TRBV4-1 and TRBJ2-7; TRBD2 matches 15 bases. Trimming cost V 1 base and J 0 bases; bases outside gene matches: 10. CDR1 and CDR2 (germline): MGHRA, YSYEKL. The length of the CDR3 is 20 residues. The CDR3 DNA sequence: TGCGCCAGCAGCCAAGTCTATGGACTAGCGGGAGGGCCACCCTCCTACGAGCAGTACTTC. Residues: CASSQVYGLAGGPPSYEQYF.